The next 20 T cell receptor beta chains were all read from a single sample in a study of T-cell reconstitution after alpha-beta-depleted transplantation in children. It was with unique molecular identifiers that the TCRbeta library was prepared. TCRdb passed the PCR reads through MiXCR, listing each CDR3 protein once. The sample gives nearly 400,000 distinct CDR3 sequences, around 21% of which show up once; over 3.5% is in the top ten. This specimen was PBMCs from the stem cell graft donor, taken from the stem cell graft. The receptors shown here come from a human donor who donated a stem cell graft to a child with acute myeloid leukemia.

The V gene is TRBV12-3 or TRBV12-4, the J gene TRBJ2-3; 8 bases match TRBD2. CDR3 length: 15 amino acids. Losses at the gene ends were 4 bases for V and 4 bases for J; bases not matched to a gene: 7. The CDR3 DNA is TGTGCCAGCAGTTCTGAGACTAGCGTGTCAGATACGCAGTATTTT. Protein: CASSSETSVSDTQYF.

This clonotype was seen a handful of times. The chain uses TRBV4-2 and TRBJ2-1, with D unresolved. CDR1 is LGHNA, CDR2 YNFKEQ, per germline. The CDR3 is made up of 15 amino acids. Between the trimmed V and J ends, which lost 0 bases and 6 bases, there was a span of 12 bases. This chain's CDR3 is CASSQERNSINEQFF. The CDR3 bases are TGTGCCAGCAGCCAAGAAAGGAACAGTATCAATGAGCAGTTCTTC.

This clonotype was detected ten times or more. This sequence joins TRBV12-3 or TRBV12-4 and TRBJ2-7, with a tentative D call TRBD1 (6 bases). The CDR3 extends over 16 amino acids. The germline V and J ends were trimmed by 3 bases and 2 bases, with 17 bases remaining between them. This CDR3 is CASSLMEASGAYEQYF. The CDR3 coding sequence is TGTGCCAGCAGTTTGATGGAGGCGTCAGGGGCCTACGAGCAGTACTTC.

In this sample, this clonotype turned up a few times. V gene TRBV5-1 combines with J gene TRBJ2-1, with 12 bases that match TRBD2. With V trimmed by 6 bases and J by 0 bases, 13 bases remained unmatched. This CDR3 contains 19 residues. Germline assignment: CDR1 SGHRS and CDR2 YFSETQ. Here the CDR3 DNA reads TGCGCCAGCAATGACGGACTAGCGGGAACAGTCTACTCCTACAATGAGCAGTTCTTC. Translated, it gives CASNDGLAGTVYSYNEQFF.

This clonotype occurred a few times. V usage is TRBV20-1 and J usage is TRBJ2-1, with 13 nucleotides matching TRBD2. The CDR3 spans 13 residues. The trim removed 5 bases at V and 9 bases at J, leaving 4 bases unmatched. Germline values: CDR1 DFQATT, CDR2 SNEGSKA (reference sequence). The CDR3 DNA reads as TGCAGTGCTGGACTAGCGGGAGTAACTGAGCAGTTCTTC. Protein sequence: CSAGLAGVTEQFF.

The V call is TRBV10-3, the J call TRBJ1-1, with D perhaps TRBD1 (5 bases). The CDR3 is made up of 14 amino acids. Germline V gives CDR1 ENHRY, CDR2 SYGVKD. Trimming removed 10 bases from V and 5 bases from J, with 20 bases in between. CDR3 nucleotides: TGTGCCACCTTGTCGGGCAGGGCGCGGACTGAAGCTTTCTTT. Translation gives CATLSGRARTEAFF.

V and J are TRBV10-3 and TRBJ2-1; 11 bases map to TRBD2. The V and J ends lost 10 bases and 7 bases, in that order; junction bases with no gene match: 12. Germline V gene sequence: CDR1 ENHRY, CDR2 SYGVKD. CDR3 size: 15 residues. The CDR3 reads CASSLAGEAHNEQFF. CDR3 nucleotide sequence: TGTGCCAGCTCACTAGCGGGAGAGGCGCATAATGAGCAGTTCTTC.

Here the CDR3 DNA reads TGTGCCAGCAGCTTAGGCGGGGCGGGGGCGATCGAGCAGTACTTC. It codes for CASSLGGAGAIEQYF. This chain links TRBV7-9 with TRBJ2-7; TRBD2 might be the D (7 bases). The V gene's germline CDR1 is SEHNR and CDR2 FQNEAQ (reference sequence). This CDR3 spans 15 amino acids. Deletions cut 1 base from V and 6 bases from J, with 16 bases between.

This clonotype was seen a handful of times. The chain joins TRBV10-3 to TRBJ1-5, with TRBD1 as a possible D gene (5 bases). This CDR3 has 16 amino acids. Germline V gene sequence: CDR1 ENHRY, CDR2 SYGVKD. V was cut by 2 bases and J by 2 bases, with 13 bases left in between. This CDR3 reads CAISETGQQGNQPQHF. Written as DNA, the CDR3 is TGTGCCATCAGTGAGACGGGCCAACAGGGCAATCAGCCCCAGCATTTT.

The V and J genes are TRBV20-1 and TRBJ2-5; 7 bases map to TRBD1. Germline trimming cut 4 bases from V and 2 bases from J; bases unmatched to any gene: 4. The CDR3 length is 13 residues. CDR1 is DFQATT and CDR2 is SNEGSKA in the germline V gene (reference sequence). The CDR3 region has the DNA TGCAGTGCTACACAGGGGAATCAAGAGACCCAGTACTTC. It yields the protein CSATQGNQETQYF.

V is TRBV24-1 and J is TRBJ2-3; D may correspond to TRBD1 or TRBD2 (5 bases each). The germline CDR1 and CDR2 sequences are KGHDR and SFDVKD. The CDR3 contains 16 residues. Trimming stripped 4 bases from V and 2 bases from J, with 15 bases between. In nucleotides, the CDR3 is TGTGCCACCAGTGACCGCAGGGAGTCCGCCACAGATACGCAGTATTTT. It yields the protein CATSDRRESATDTQYF.

The chain carries TRBV20-1 and TRBJ2-5, with a weak D call TRBD2 (6 bases). Germline CDR1 reads DFQATT; CDR2 reads SNEGSKA (reference sequence). The V end was cut by 5 bases, the J end by 9 bases, with 25 bases between. The CDR3 has 15 amino acids. DNA of the CDR3: TGCAGTGCTCCCCGGGAGTGGCGTTCCATGCGGTCCCAGTACTTC. Protein product: CSAPREWRSMRSQYF.

A few counts support this clonotype. The chain is built from TRBV7-9 and TRBJ2-7, with D maybe TRBD2 (7 bases). Germline V lookup: CDR1 SEHNR, CDR2 FQNEAQ (reference sequence). Trimming removed 7 bases at V and 3 bases at J, with 16 bases between. This CDR3 has 14 amino acids. CDR3 sequence: CASMSGTTLYEQYF. The CDR3 DNA sequence: TGTGCCAGCATGAGCGGGACAACCCTCTACGAGCAGTACTTC.

This clonotype has ten or more counts. This sequence joins TRBV20-1 and TRBJ2-3; D is ambiguous. The germline V gene encodes CDR1 DFQATT and CDR2 SNEGSKA (reference sequence). The CDR3 totals 14 residues. Trimming took 1 base from V and 4 from J, leaving 12 bases between them. The CDR3 coding sequence is TGCAGTGCTAGAGGGGTCGGTAGGGCAGATACGCAGTATTTT. This sequence encodes CSARGVGRADTQYF.

The V call is TRBV5-6, the J call TRBJ1-2, with a tentative D call TRBD1 (5 bases). V gave up 4 bases and J gave up 7 bases, with 11 bases separating them. The CDR3 is 12 amino acids. Germline CDR1 SGHDT, CDR2 YYEEEE. In nucleotides, the CDR3 is TGTGCCAGCAGCGGGGGAAGGAGTGGCTACACCTTC. Residues: CASSGGRSGYTF.

This clonotype was detected many times. The chain is built from TRBV6-1 and TRBJ2-2; D perhaps matches TRBD1 (6 bases). Trimming cost V 5 bases and J 6 bases, with 16 bases left between them. The CDR3 has 15 residues. Germline loops: CDR1 MNHNS, CDR2 SASEGT. The CDR3 here is CASSRLGQLAGELFF. DNA for the CDR3: TGTGCCAGCAGTCGCCTCGGACAGCTAGCCGGGGAGCTGTTTTTT.

The chain uses TRBV4-2 and TRBJ2-1; TRBD2 might be the D (5 bases). V lost 1 base, J lost 7 bases, and 11 bases lay in between. CDR1 is LGHNA and CDR2 is YNFKEQ in the germline V gene. The CDR3 sequence is 14 residues long. The chain's CDR3 is CASSQADYGNEQFF. The DNA for the CDR3 is TGTGCCAGCAGCCAAGCAGACTATGGTAATGAGCAGTTCTTC.

This clonotype has just a few counts. The rearrangement uses TRBV20-1 and TRBJ2-2, with 8 nucleotides matching TRBD2. Trimming cost V 5 bases and J 6 bases; bases outside gene matches: 11. The CDR3 has 15 amino acids. Germline lookup yields CDR1 DFQATT and CDR2 SNEGSKA (reference sequence). This CDR3 reads CSAPGPRLASGELFF. The CDR3 DNA follows: TGCAGTGCTCCGGGACCGCGACTAGCGTCCGGGGAGCTGTTTTTT.

This sequence joins TRBV7-6 and TRBJ2-3; D not certain. The CDR3 runs to 15 residues. Per germline, CDR1 SGHVS and CDR2 FNYEAQ. V was cut by 1 base and J by 2 bases, with 10 bases left in between. CDR3 bases: TGTGCCAGCAGCTTAGAAGGTGGCGACACAGATACGCAGTATTTT. Translation: CASSLEGGDTDTQYF. Variable domain in full (rest from reference TRBV7-6 and TRBJ2-3): GAGVSQSPRYKVTKRGQDVALRCDPISGHVSLYWYRQALGQGPEFLTYFNYEAQQDKSGLPNDRFSAERPEGSISTLTIQRTEQRDSAMYRCASSLEGGDTDTQYFGPGTRLTVL.

The gene calls are TRBV28 and TRBJ2-7, with D unresolved. The germline CDR1 and CDR2 sequences are MDHEN and SYDVKM. Trimming took 5 bases from V and 1 from J, leaving 12 bases between them. This CDR3 is built from 14 residues. CDR3 sequence (DNA): TGTGCCAGCAGTCCCCGGACGTATTCCTACGAGCAGTACTTC. This gives the protein CASSPRTYSYEQYF.